The clone carrying this T cell receptor beta chain showed up just a few times. The antigen is unknown. These data come from a study of cytomegalovirus exposure and HLA in healthy donors. Notes on the study in general: Across donors, most TCRs were seen rarely, yet some public ones were widespread. A later analysis linked around 17,000 TCR beta sequences to HLA alleles at 0.05 false discovery rate.

Trimming pared 0 bases from V and 3 bases from J, leaving 12 bases between. The CDR3 totals 16 residues. CDR1 and CDR2 from the germline V gene are MNHNS and SASEGT. In the PCR, 60 Vbeta and 13 Jbeta primers were used. Libraries were prepared by immunoSEQ multiplex PCR; TCRdb keeps only in-frame clonotypes and omits some of them. The sample contains around 150,000 clones, over 70% of which appear only once. The sequencing sample was made of PBMCs. V gene TRBV6-1 combines with J gene TRBJ1-3, with D perhaps TRBD1 (5 bases). The sequence came from a woman aged 40-49 years in good health and CMV-seronegative. The CDR3 DNA reads as TGTGCCAGCAGTGAAGCTGGGGGGACCTTTGGAAACACCATATATTTT. This sequence encodes CASSEAGGTFGNTIYF.